The 20 T cell receptor beta chains below come from one sample, sequenced in a study of blood T cell repertoires in COVID-19. Produced via immunoSEQ multiplex PCR; TCRdb's table is partial and in-frame only. The sample consists of 200,000 to 250,000 clones, 85% to 90% of them appearing once. Sequencing was performed on peripheral blood. All receptors come from a man between 50 and 59 years old with COVID-19, enrolled during active disease.

CDR3 sequence reads: CASSYSAGDPYEQYF. CDR3 sequence (DNA): TGTGCCAGCAGTTACTCCGCAGGGGATCCCTACGAGCAGTACTTC. The genes are TRBV6-6 and TRBJ2-7; D may be TRBD1 (6 bases). The CDR3 has 15 amino acids. Per germline, CDR1 MNHNY and CDR2 SVGAGI (reference sequence). Trimming cost V 0 bases and J 2 bases, with 11 bases left between them.

This clone was seen once. V gene TRBV28 combines with J gene TRBJ2-3; the D is unclear. The CDR3 has 15 amino acids. From germline, CDR1 is MDHEN and CDR2 SYDVKM. Trimming pared 3 bases from V and 4 bases from J, leaving 14 bases between. The CDR3 nucleotides are TGTGCCAGCAGTTTCACCGGCCGAGGCGCAGATACGCAGTATTTT. Amino acid sequence: CASSFTGRGADTQYF.

This clone appeared a few times. V and J are TRBV6-5 and TRBJ1-6; D perhaps matches TRBD1 (5 bases). Trimming removed 6 bases from V and 7 bases from J, with 13 bases in between. The CDR3 totals 14 residues. Germline CDR1 and CDR2: MNHEY and SVGAGI. CDR3 DNA sequence: TGTGCCAGCAGCCCGGGACTTCAGAATTCACCCCTCCACTTT. Protein sequence: CASSPGLQNSPLHF.

V is TRBV7-8 and J is TRBJ2-3; TRBD2 might be the D (5 bases). The germline gives CDR1 SGHVS, CDR2 FQNEAQ. With 5 bases removed from V and 0 bases from J, the gap between germline ends came to 9 bases. The CDR3 covers 14 residues. CDR3 in DNA: TGTGCCAGCAGCCCTAGCCGTAGCACAGATACGCAGTATTTT. This translates into CASSPSRSTDTQYF.

In its sample, this clone was seen once. The chain links TRBV18 to TRBJ2-1, with D possibly being TRBD1 (6 bases). The CDR3 is 13 amino acids. V lost 5 bases to trimming and J lost 14 bases, with 19 bases between them. The germline V gene has CDR1 KGHSH and CDR2 LQKENI. CDR3 loop: CASSSQDRDIKFF. The CDR3 bases are TGTGCCAGCTCATCTCAAGACCGGGACATTAAGTTCTTC.

The CDR3 DNA reads as TGTGCCAGCCGCCCGGGACACACTAGCTATGGCTACACCTTC. This sequence encodes CASRPGHTSYGYTF. The V call is TRBV19, the J call TRBJ1-2; D is perhaps TRBD1 (6 bases). The CDR3 loop spans 14 amino acids. V was shortened by 9 bases and J by 4 bases, with 18 bases between the two germline ends. The germline V gene encodes CDR1 LNHDA and CDR2 SQIVND (reference sequence).

The rearrangement joins TRBV4-3 to TRBJ2-1, with 12 bases identical to TRBD2. After removal of 4 bases from V and 9 bases from J, the junction contained 13 bases not matched to a gene. Per the germline V gene, CDR1 is LGHNA and CDR2 is YSLEER. The CDR3 covers 17 residues. CDR3 loop: CASSRNILAGGGGEQFF. The CDR3 DNA is TGCGCCAGCAGCCGGAACATTCTAGCGGGGGGGGGCGGTGAGCAGTTCTTC.

The table lists this clone with a few counts. This rearrangement joins TRBV7-9 to TRBJ2-7; TRBD1 matches at 9 bases. The trim removed 3 bases at V and 3 bases at J, leaving 3 bases unmatched. Germline lookup yields CDR1 SEHNR and CDR2 FQNEAQ (reference sequence). This CDR3 has 14 amino acids. The CDR3 DNA reads TGTGCCAGCAGCTTGGGACAGGGAATCTACGAGCAGTACTTC. Its protein is CASSLGQGIYEQYF.

This rearrangement joins TRBV2 to TRBJ1-5, with D hard to call. V was pared by 0 bases and J by 0 bases, with 9 bases between. The CDR3 runs to 16 residues. Germline V gene data show CDR1 as SNHLY and CDR2 as FYNNEI. The CDR3 DNA reads as TGTGCCAGCAGTGAAGCCCGGGGTTATAGCAATCAGCCCCAGCATTTT. Translation gives CASSEARGYSNQPQHF.

The chain combines TRBV7-6 with TRBJ1-6, with D tentatively TRBD1 (5 bases). V was cut by 3 bases and J by 9 bases, with 12 bases left in between. The CDR3 runs to 14 residues. The germline V gene has CDR1 SGHVS and CDR2 FNYEAQ. The CDR3 sequence: CASSLVRGTSPLHF. DNA of the CDR3: TGTGCCAGCAGCTTGGTTAGGGGAACTTCACCCCTCCACTTT.

This chain links TRBV27 with TRBJ1-2; D is ambiguous. The germline gives CDR1 MNHEY, CDR2 SMNVEV (reference sequence). The CDR3 is 17 residues long. V lost 3 bases and J 4 bases, leaving 21 bases between the germline ends. CDR3 sequence (DNA): TGTGCCAGCAGTTTGCTCGAGGGAGGGTTCTTTGGCTATGGCTACACCTTC. It yields the protein CASSLLEGGFFGYGYTF.

The rearrangement uses TRBV7-2 and TRBJ2-1; 8 nucleotides agree with TRBD1. Per germline, CDR1 SGHTA and CDR2 FQGNSA. The CDR3 spans 14 residues. V lost 4 bases, J lost 5 bases, and 4 bases stayed unmatched. The DNA for the CDR3 is TGTGCCAGCAGCTCGGACAGGGCGGACAATGAGCAGTTCTTC. Encoded protein: CASSSDRADNEQFF.

This chain connects TRBV5-5 to TRBJ2-1; TRBD2 matches at 10 bases. The CDR3 loop spans 15 amino acids. Per the germline V gene, CDR1 is SGHKS and CDR2 is YYEKEE (reference sequence). V was clipped by 2 bases and J by 4 bases; unmatched bases: 3. DNA of the CDR3: TGTGCCAGCAGCTTTCGACTAGCGGGTTACAATGAGCAGTTCTTC. Its protein product is CASSFRLAGYNEQFF.

The chain employs TRBV28 and TRBJ1-1, with unresolved D. This CDR3 has 13 amino acids. Germline V gene lookup returns CDR1 MDHEN and CDR2 SYDVKM. Trimming left V 5 bases short and J 5 bases short, with 12 bases between. The CDR3 region has the DNA TGTGCCAGCAGTCCGCCTGAGAGTACTGAAGCTTTCTTT. Protein: CASSPPESTEAFF.

V usage is TRBV25-1 and J usage is TRBJ2-3, with TRBD1 matching over 9 bases. CDR3 length: 16 residues. Trimming at V came to 3 bases and at J to 0 bases, leaving 4 bases not matched to a gene. Germline lookup yields CDR1 MGHDK and CDR2 SYGVNS. DNA for the CDR3: TGTGCCAGCAGTGATGGGACAGGGTCTAGCACAGATACGCAGTATTTT. The encoded protein is CASSDGTGSSTDTQYF.

This clone was observed once. The chain links TRBV6-1 to TRBJ1-5; 8 bases agree with TRBD1. The CDR3 loop spans 18 amino acids. Germline CDR1 is MNHNS and CDR2 is SASEGT. Unmatched junction bases numbered 11, after V lost 0 bases and J lost 4 bases. As DNA, the CDR3 is TGTGCCAGCAGTGAAGCGCTATTGGCAGGGGGCCGGAATCAGCCCCAGCATTTT. Protein product: CASSEALLAGGRNQPQHF.

This chain uses TRBV6-2 or TRBV6-3 with TRBJ2-7; D gene unclear. CDR3 length: 14 amino acids. Germline V CDR1 and CDR2: MNHEY, SVGEGT. Deletions cut 3 bases from V and 0 bases from J, with 9 bases between. Written as DNA, the CDR3 is TGTGCCAGCAGTTATTCCGAGGTCTCCTACGAGCAGTACTTC. It codes for CASSYSEVSYEQYF.

This rearrangement joins TRBV30 to TRBJ1-6; the D gene is possibly TRBD1 (6 bases). The germline V gene has CDR1 GTSNPN and CDR2 SVGIG (reference sequence). This CDR3 has 16 residues. V lost 2 bases and J lost 4, with 15 bases in between. The DNA of the CDR3 is TGTGCCTGGAGTTTCGGACAGATCCTATATAATTCACCCCTCCACTTT. This codes for CAWSFGQILYNSPLHF. Full variable domain (missing parts from reference TRBV30 and TRBJ1-6): SQTIHQWPATLVQPVGSPLSLECTVEGTSNPNLYWYRQAAGRGLQLLFYSVGIGQISSEVPQNLSASRPQDRQFILSSKKLLLSDSGFYLCAWSFGQILYNSPLHFGNGTRLTVT.

CDR3 bases: TGTGCCAGCAGCCAAGTTATCGCAGGGCGACCCCAAGAGACCCAGTACTTC. The encoded protein is CASSQVIAGRPQETQYF. V usage is TRBV3-1 (or the pseudogene TRBV3-2) and J usage is TRBJ2-5, with D perhaps TRBD1 (5 bases). This CDR3 has 17 amino acids. V was trimmed by 1 base and J by 1 base, leaving 16 bases between them. Germline V gives CDR1 LGHDT, CDR2 YNNKEL (reference sequence).

The chain joins TRBV6-4 to TRBJ2-3; a weak D match, TRBD1 (5 bases). There are 15 residues in the CDR3. V was cut by 0 bases and J by 6 bases, with 13 bases left in between. Per the germline V gene, CDR1 is MRHNA and CDR2 is SNTAGT. The DNA for the CDR3 is TGTGCCAGCAGTGACTCGCGCAGGGTTGGCGATACGCAGTATTTT. Residues: CASSDSRRVGDTQYF.